These 2 T cell receptor beta chains came from one sample sequenced in a study of T cells after yellow fever vaccination (dated by TCRdb to the late 2010s). The treatment or condition label on this specimen signifies: live attenuated yellow fever vaccine strain. The library was generated by 5' RACE. Sequencer: Illumina HiSeq 2500. TCRdb itself trimmed the public reads at Q25 with fastp, ran MiXCR and retained productive beta chains. Rows matching on CDR3 protein sequence are summarized as one entry with the most common DNA and genes. The sample yields about 500,000 distinct CDR3 sequences; roughly a sixth were counted once. The top ten hold 17% of the sample. This material consisted of PBMCs, taken 5 days after the first yellow fever vaccination. Receptor source: a man aged 18-30 years who received the YFV17D yellow fever vaccine.

The table lists this clonotype with a few counts. CDR3 nucleotides: TGTGCCAGCAGCGTAGCACCTGTCTCCTACAATGAGCAGTTCTTC. Protein sequence: CASSVAPVSYNEQFF. The chain carries TRBV9 and TRBJ2-1, with D hard to call. Per germline, CDR1 SGDLS and CDR2 YYNGEE. V lost 0 bases and J lost 0, with 7 bases in between. CDR3 length: 15 amino acids.

This clonotype was seen a handful of times. The chain is built from TRBV5-6 and TRBJ2-2; tentatively, D is TRBD2 (6 bases). The CDR3 loop spans 17 amino acids. Germline CDR1 reads SGHDT; CDR2 reads YYEEEE. Deletions cut 4 bases from V and 5 bases from J, with 21 bases between. The CDR3: CASSTRDSLSGTGELFF. For the CDR3, the DNA is TGTGCCAGCAGCACGCGGGACTCATTGTCGGGGACCGGGGAGCTGTTTTTT.